These 4 T cell receptor beta chains were sequenced from one sample in a study of cytomegalovirus exposure and HLA in healthy donors. PCR primers comprised 60 Vbeta and 13 Jbeta primers. TCRdb's table, derived via immunoSEQ multiplex PCR, lists solely in-frame clones and lacks some. The sample is made up of about 72,000 clones, and the top ten hold approximately 2.7% of it. Input material: PBMCs. The source is a man in his forties or fifties in good health and CMV-seronegative.

The V call is TRBV20-1, the J call TRBJ1-2, with TRBD1 as a possible D gene (6 bases). V lost 8 bases and J lost 9, with 16 bases in between. The CDR3 consists of 11 residues. The V gene's germline CDR1 is DFQATT and CDR2 SNEGSKA (reference sequence). The chain's CDR3 is CSTPGEGSYTF. The CDR3 coding sequence is TGCAGTACCCCAGGGGAGGGGAGCTACACCTTC.

The chain links TRBV23-1 to TRBJ1-2, with 7 positions matching TRBD1. TRBV23-1 belongs to the ORF category, with a function that is uncertain. The CDR3 spans 20 residues. Trimming removed 0 bases from V and 3 bases from J; junction bases left unmatched: 19. DNA for the CDR3: TGCGCCAGCAGTCAATCCAGTAAGGCCGACAGGGCCGAGTTTGACTATGGCTACACCTTC. Its protein product is CASSQSSKADRAEFDYGYTF.

This sequence joins TRBV18 and TRBJ2-1; 10 bases fit TRBD1. Looked up from germline, CDR1 is KGHSH and CDR2 is LQKENI. V dropped 3 bases and J dropped 7; count of bases not matched to a gene: 9. CDR3 length: 16 residues. This chain's CDR3 is CASSPTPGQGPNEQFF. For the CDR3, the DNA is TGTGCCAGCTCACCCACGCCGGGACAGGGGCCGAATGAGCAGTTCTTC.

The V call is TRBV7-9, the J call TRBJ2-1; 10 nucleotides align to TRBD2. The germline CDR1 and CDR2 sequences are SEHNR and FQNEAQ (reference sequence). The CDR3 is 14 amino acids. V trimming: 5 bases; J trimming: 7 bases; junction bases outside the gene matches: 5. The CDR3 DNA is TGTGCCAGCAGCCCGGGACTAGCGCAGAATGAGCAGTTCTTC. It translates to CASSPGLAQNEQFF.